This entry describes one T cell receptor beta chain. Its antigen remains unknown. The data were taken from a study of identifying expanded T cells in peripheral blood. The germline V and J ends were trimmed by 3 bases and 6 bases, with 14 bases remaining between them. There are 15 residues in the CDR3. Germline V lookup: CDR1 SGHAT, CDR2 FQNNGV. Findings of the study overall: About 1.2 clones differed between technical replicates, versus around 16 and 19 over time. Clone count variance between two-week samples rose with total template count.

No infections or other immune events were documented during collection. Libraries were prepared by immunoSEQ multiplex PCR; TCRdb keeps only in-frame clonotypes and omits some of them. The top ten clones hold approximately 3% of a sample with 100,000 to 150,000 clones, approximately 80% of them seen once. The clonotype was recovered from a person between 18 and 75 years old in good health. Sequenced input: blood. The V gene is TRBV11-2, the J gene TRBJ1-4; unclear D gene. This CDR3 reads CASSFQDPRDEKLFF. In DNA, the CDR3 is TGTGCCAGCAGCTTCCAGGACCCGCGGGATGAAAAACTGTTTTTT.